The next 24 T cell receptor beta chains were all read from a single sample in a study of blood T cell repertoires in COVID-19. Method: immunoSEQ multiplex PCR; TCRdb's copy keeps in-frame clones and lacks some. The table includes tens of thousands of clones, around three quarters detected once. The sequenced sample consisted of peripheral blood. The source of these receptors is a woman at least 80 years old with active or convalescent COVID-19.

The chain has TRBV3-1 (or the pseudogene TRBV3-2) and TRBJ2-5; D remains unclear. Germline CDR1 LGHDT, CDR2 YNNKEL (reference sequence). The CDR3 covers 12 residues. V shed 4 bases and J shed 3 bases, with 6 bases lying between them. The CDR3: CASSRYKETQYF. CDR3 nucleotides: TGTGCCAGCAGCCGCTATAAAGAGACCCAGTACTTC.

The rearrangement links TRBV27 to TRBJ1-1; no clear D gene. The germline V and J ends were trimmed by 7 bases and 2 bases, with 14 bases remaining between them. The CDR3 loop spans 14 amino acids. Germline loops: CDR1 MNHEY, CDR2 SMNVEV (reference sequence). The CDR3 region has the DNA TGTGCCAGCATAGTGTATAGGACTAACACTGAAGCTTTCTTT. The encoded protein is CASIVYRTNTEAFF.

This clone was detected only a few times. The chain is built from TRBV4-3 and TRBJ2-3; no clear D. Trimming pared 0 bases from V and 1 base from J, leaving 17 bases between. The germline CDR1 and CDR2 sequences are LGHNA and YSLEER. CDR3 length equals 18 residues. The CDR3 DNA reads as TGCGCCAGCAGCCAAGACCCCAGAACGCTAGAAGGCACAGATACGCAGTATTTT. It encodes CASSQDPRTLEGTDTQYF.

This chain connects TRBV2 to TRBJ2-3; D is possibly TRBD1 (6 bases). Trimming took 8 bases from V and 0 from J, leaving 15 bases between them. The length of the CDR3 is 15 residues. The germline gives CDR1 SNHLY, CDR2 FYNNEI. DNA for the CDR3: TGTGCCAGCCGCAGACAGGCGACTAGCACAGATACGCAGTATTTT. This encodes CASRRQATSTDTQYF.

This chain connects TRBV6-1 to TRBJ2-1; tentative D call: TRBD1 (6 bases). The CDR3 consists of 15 residues. Germline V gene lookup returns CDR1 MNHNS and CDR2 SASEGT. Trimming removed 3 bases at V and 0 bases at J, with 9 bases between. CDR3 sequence reads: CASSDQTGSYNEQFF. The CDR3 coding sequence is TGTGCCAGCAGTGACCAGACAGGCTCCTACAATGAGCAGTTCTTC.

V is TRBV28 and J is TRBJ2-5; TRBD2 is a possible D gene (6 bases). The CDR3 consists of 16 residues. The V end was cut by 7 bases, the J end by 7 bases, with 25 bases between. The germline V gene has CDR1 MDHEN and CDR2 SYDVKM. The CDR3 reads CASTKPWARGGGTQYF. In DNA form, the CDR3 reads TGTGCCAGCACCAAACCGTGGGCACGGGGAGGTGGGACCCAGTACTTC.

The J gene is TRBJ1-2, the V gene TRBV24-1; unclear D gene. Germline V gene sequence: CDR1 KGHDR, CDR2 SFDVKD. This CDR3 has 14 residues. With 1 base removed from V and 7 bases from J, the gap between germline ends came to 12 bases. The CDR3 bases are TGTGCCACCAGTGATTTACCGGGGAACGCTGGCTACACCTTC. Protein: CATSDLPGNAGYTF.

This clone has only a few counts. The chain is built from TRBV6-5 and TRBJ1-1; tentatively, D is TRBD1 (5 bases). V was trimmed by 6 bases and J by 5 bases, leaving 13 bases between them. From germline, CDR1 is MNHEY and CDR2 SVGAGI. The CDR3 sequence is 13 residues long. The CDR3 is CASRGEDGTEAFF. CDR3 bases: TGTGCCAGCAGGGGGGAGGATGGGACTGAAGCTTTCTTT.

The rearrangement uses TRBV28 and TRBJ1-2, with TRBD1 identical over 7 bases. Germline V CDR1 and CDR2: MDHEN, SYDVKM. The CDR3 spans 13 residues. Unmatched junction bases numbered 10, after V lost 9 bases and J lost 6 bases. For the CDR3, the DNA is TGTGCCAGTTGTCAGGGGGAGGCGGATGGCTACACCTTC. Translating gives CASCQGEADGYTF.

This chain uses TRBV7-9 with TRBJ2-7; possible D gene TRBD1, 6 bases. With 5 bases removed from V and 2 bases from J, the gap between germline ends came to 22 bases. The germline gives CDR1 SEHNR, CDR2 FQNEAQ (reference sequence). CDR3 length: 17 residues. The CDR3 DNA sequence: TGTGCCAGCAGCCAGGGCCGCTTGGGGGCCTCAGCCTACGAGCAGTACTTC. Translation: CASSQGRLGASAYEQYF.

This clone has more than one count but fewer than ten. The chain carries TRBV5-6 and TRBJ1-1, with TRBD1 as a possible D gene (5 bases). The CDR3 extends over 14 amino acids. In germline, CDR1 is SGHDT, CDR2 YYEEEE. V gave up 0 bases and J gave up 5 bases, with 11 bases separating them. The CDR3 coding sequence is TGTGCCAGCAGCTTGGAGGGGACTAGAACTGAAGCTTTCTTT. It codes for CASSLEGTRTEAFF.

The gene calls are TRBV20-1 and TRBJ2-3; TRBD2 matches 11 bases. Looked up from germline, CDR1 is DFQATT and CDR2 is SNEGSKA (reference sequence). Trimming cost V 3 bases and J 2 bases; bases outside gene matches: 7. CDR3 length: 16 residues. Written as DNA, the CDR3 is TGCAGTGCTAGTCCTAGCGGGGGGTTTTACACAGATACGCAGTATTTT. Translating it yields CSASPSGGFYTDTQYF.

The J gene is TRBJ2-2, the V gene TRBV5-1; D is possibly TRBD2 (5 bases). The length of the CDR3 is 14 residues. Germline loops: CDR1 SGHRS, CDR2 YFSETQ. V lost 1 base and J lost 8, with 12 bases in between. The CDR3 nucleotides are TGCGCCAGCAGCTTGCCCAGCGGCAAAGGGGAGCTGTTTTTT. It encodes CASSLPSGKGELFF.

This chain connects TRBV13 to TRBJ2-3; D is unresolved. Germline lookup yields CDR1 PRHDT and CDR2 FYEKMQ (reference sequence). The CDR3 has 14 residues. The V and J ends lost 0 bases and 4 bases respectively, with 8 bases between them. The CDR3 region is CASSLGRFSDTQYF. CDR3 sequence (DNA): TGTGCCAGCAGCTTAGGCAGGTTCTCAGATACGCAGTATTTT.

This chain connects TRBV29-1 to TRBJ2-2; TRBD1 agrees at 7 bases. V shed 5 bases, J shed 1 base, and the junction held 1 base outside the gene matches. Germline CDR1 SQVTM, CDR2 ANQGSEA. The CDR3 runs 13 residues. CDR3 sequence reads: CSVRGLNTGELFF. CDR3 DNA: TGCAGCGTTAGGGGGCTGAACACCGGGGAGCTGTTTTTT.

The chain employs TRBV9 and TRBJ2-7; D call uncertain. CDR1 is SGDLS, CDR2 YYNGEE, per germline. Trimming left V 4 bases short and J 5 bases short, with 10 bases between. This CDR3 spans 12 amino acids. Here the CDR3 reads CASSPGWDEQYF. CDR3 bases: TGTGCCAGCAGCCCCGGGTGGGACGAGCAGTACTTC.

The rearrangement joins TRBV2 to TRBJ2-3, with D perhaps TRBD2 (6 bases). This CDR3 comprises 16 residues. Germline V gene sequence: CDR1 SNHLY, CDR2 FYNNEI. Trimming shortened V by 4 bases and J by 9 bases, and 23 bases separated the two germline ends. The DNA of the CDR3 is TGTGCCAGCAGTGGGGGCTCGGAGGGACTTGGTTACACGCAGTATTTT. It is translated as CASSGGSEGLGYTQYF.

The chain recombines TRBV6-5 with TRBJ1-2, with D uncertain. The CDR3 is 15 amino acids. V lost 0 bases and J lost 2, with 10 bases in between. CDR1 is MNHEY and CDR2 is SVGAGI in the germline V gene. The CDR3 DNA reads TGTGCCAGCAGTTACTCGTTCTCGGAGAACTATGGCTACACCTTC. It encodes CASSYSFSENYGYTF.

In its sample, this clone was seen once. This chain connects TRBV3-1 (or the pseudogene TRBV3-2) to TRBJ1-1, with 7 bases identical to TRBD1. The germline V gene encodes CDR1 LGHDT and CDR2 YNNKEL (reference sequence). The CDR3 loop spans 19 amino acids. V shed 4 bases and J 0 bases; nucleotides not matched to a gene: 17. CDR3 sequence: CASSPLRQGRGRLNTEAFF. CDR3 in DNA: TGTGCCAGCAGCCCACTACGACAGGGTCGAGGAAGATTGAACACTGAAGCTTTCTTT.

The V and J genes are TRBV19 and TRBJ1-6; possibly TRBD1 for D (5 bases). Between the trimmed V and J ends, which lost 3 bases and 7 bases, there was a span of 7 bases. The germline CDR1 and CDR2 sequences are LNHDA and SQIVND (reference sequence). This CDR3 comprises 13 residues. CDR3 sequence (DNA): TGTGCCAGTAGTATGCAGGGAAATTCACCCCTCCACTTT. Translated: CASSMQGNSPLHF.

This clone was counted a few times. V and J are TRBV25-1 and TRBJ1-6; D may be TRBD1 (5 bases). CDR3 size: 15 residues. The germline V and J ends were trimmed by 4 bases and 5 bases, with 12 bases remaining between them. Germline CDR1 and CDR2: MGHDK and SYGVNS. The CDR3 nucleotides are TGTGCCAGCAGTGCCAGGGTCGATAATAATTCACCCCTCCACTTT. It yields the protein CASSARVDNNSPLHF.

The V gene is TRBV7-9, the J gene TRBJ2-3; possible D gene TRBD2, 5 bases. This CDR3 contains 16 residues. V was clipped by 0 bases and J by 7 bases, with 17 bases between them. From germline, CDR1 is SEHNR and CDR2 FQNEAQ (reference sequence). The CDR3 sequence: CASSLATSGRGNTQYF. DNA of the CDR3: TGTGCCAGCAGCTTAGCAACTAGTGGCCGGGGAAATACGCAGTATTTT. Full variable domain (outside the CDR3, taken from reference TRBV7-9 and TRBJ2-3): DTGVSQNPRHKITKRGQNVTFRCDPISEHNRLYWYRQTLGQGPEFLTYFQNEAQLEKSRLLSDRFSAERPKGSFSTLEIQRTEQGDSAMYLCASSLATSGRGNTQYFGPGTRLTVL.

DNA for the CDR3: TGCGCCAGCAGCTCTCAGGGTTTCACTGAAGCTTTCTTT. Protein product: CASSSQGFTEAFF. The chain is built from TRBV5-1 and TRBJ1-1, with a possible D match to TRBD1 (5 bases). V was shortened by 3 bases and J by 4 bases, with 10 bases between the two germline ends. Germline CDR1 SGHRS, CDR2 YFSETQ. This CDR3 comprises 13 residues.

The V and J genes are TRBV10-3 and TRBJ1-6; D is perhaps TRBD1 (5 bases). The germline V gene encodes CDR1 ENHRY and CDR2 SYGVKD. Trimming took 6 bases from V and 6 from J, leaving 15 bases between them. The CDR3 extends over 15 amino acids. DNA of the CDR3: TGTGCCATCAGACCCGACAGTAGGAGTAATTCACCCCTCCACTTT. It yields the protein CAIRPDSRSNSPLHF.